The 27 T cell receptor beta chains reported below all come from one sample, sequenced in a study of blood T cell repertoires in COVID-19. Profiled with immunoSEQ multiplex PCR; TCRdb holds only in-frame clones, not every one. The sample lists approximately 150,000 clones, 85% occurring once. Sequenced input: peripheral blood. The receptors derive from a woman older than 75 with COVID-19, enrolled during active disease.

The chain recombines TRBV6-5 with TRBJ2-7, with TRBD1 identical over 7 bases. V gave up 7 bases and J gave up 0 bases; unmatched junction bases: 9. Germline V gene sequence: CDR1 MNHEY, CDR2 SVGAGI. The CDR3 covers 15 residues. This CDR3 is CASTLIGGPSYEQYF. In DNA, the CDR3 is TGTGCCAGCACCCTGATAGGGGGCCCCTCCTACGAGCAGTACTTC.

This chain uses TRBV24-1 with TRBJ1-2; a weak D match, TRBD1 (5 bases). The germline gives CDR1 KGHDR, CDR2 SFDVKD. V was trimmed by 3 bases and J by 4 bases, leaving 11 bases between them. The CDR3 runs to 14 residues. Here the CDR3 DNA reads TGTGCCACCAGTGATCCAGGGATTGCCTATGGCTACACCTTC. Its translation is CATSDPGIAYGYTF.

CDR3: CASTSRSGGANVLTF. In nucleotides, the CDR3 is TGTGCCAGCACCTCCCGGAGCGGGGGGGCCAACGTCCTGACTTTC. The chain links TRBV11-2 to TRBJ2-6; tentative D call: TRBD2 (6 bases). The V end was cut by 7 bases, the J end by 4 bases, with 14 bases between. This CDR3 comprises 15 residues. Germline V gives CDR1 SGHAT, CDR2 FQNNGV.

The chain combines TRBV28 with TRBJ1-5; 7 bases agree with TRBD1. The V and J ends lost 5 bases and 14 bases, in that order; junction bases with no gene match: 15. Germline values: CDR1 MDHEN, CDR2 SYDVKM. The CDR3 is made up of 14 amino acids. CDR3 DNA: TGTGCCAGCAGTACAGGGACAGCCCGCACGGTGGAGCATTTT. Protein: CASSTGTARTVEHF.

CDR3 loop: CASSIGRRGVNTEAFF. The CDR3 DNA reads TGTGCCAGTAGTATTGGGCGCAGGGGGGTGAACACTGAAGCTTTCTTT. This rearrangement joins TRBV19 to TRBJ1-1; 7 nucleotides agree with TRBD1. CDR1 and CDR2 (germline): LNHDA, SQIVND (reference sequence). With V trimmed by 3 bases and J by 0 bases, 7 bases remained unmatched. The CDR3 contains 16 residues.

This CDR3 is CASSSSGLAGAASSYNEQFF. The CDR3 DNA follows: TGTGCCAGCAGCTCCTCGGGACTAGCGGGGGCGGCCAGCTCCTACAATGAGCAGTTCTTC. This sequence joins TRBV7-8 and TRBJ2-1; TRBD2 aligns across 14 bases. J gave up 0 bases and V 4 bases, and 11 bases lay outside the gene matches. CDR1 is SGHVS, CDR2 FQNEAQ, per germline. The CDR3 spans 20 residues.

V and J are TRBV6-5 and TRBJ1-2; TRBD1 matches at 7 bases. CDR3 size: 13 residues. CDR1 and CDR2 (germline): MNHEY, SVGAGI. V shed 4 bases and J 6 bases; nucleotides not matched to a gene: 5. The CDR3 sequence: CASSFDRVDGYTF. CDR3 nucleotides: TGTGCCAGCAGTTTCGACAGGGTCGATGGCTACACCTTC.

This rearrangement joins TRBV5-5 to TRBJ1-1; D ambiguous. Germline V CDR1 and CDR2: SGHKS, YYEKEE (reference sequence). The CDR3 is 15 amino acids. V dropped 4 bases and J dropped 5 bases, with 18 bases sitting between them. Here the CDR3 reads CASSRRQTVGTEAFF. In DNA form, the CDR3 reads TGTGCCAGCAGCAGGCGGCAGACGGTTGGGACTGAAGCTTTCTTT.

This chain uses TRBV7-9 with TRBJ2-1, with 9 nucleotides matching TRBD2. This CDR3 is built from 16 residues. Germline V lookup: CDR1 SEHNR, CDR2 FQNEAQ (reference sequence). V lost 3 bases and J lost 9; bases outside the gene matches: 12. The CDR3 reads CASSFPRGGGAAEQFF. The CDR3 DNA follows: TGTGCCAGCAGCTTCCCCCGCGGCGGGGGGGCTGCTGAGCAGTTCTTC.

The chain links TRBV6-1 to TRBJ2-1, with TRBD2 matching over 9 bases. After removal of 3 bases from V and 7 bases from J, the junction contained 7 bases not matched to a gene. This CDR3 is 15 amino acids long. Germline-derived CDR1 and CDR2 are MNHNS and SASEGT. The CDR3 nucleotides read TGTGCCAGCAGTGATTCTGCGGGGGGGCTTAATGAGCAGTTCTTC. Its protein product is CASSDSAGGLNEQFF.

The CDR3 protein is CASSGQQDSPLHF. The CDR3 nucleotides are TGTGCCAGCAGCGGACAACAGGATTCACCCCTCCACTTT. The genes are TRBV9 and TRBJ1-6; tentative D call: TRBD1 (5 bases). V lost 3 bases and J lost 8, with 9 bases in between. The CDR3 has 13 amino acids. The V gene's germline CDR1 is SGDLS and CDR2 YYNGEE.

The V call is TRBV7-8, the J call TRBJ2-5, with 9 nucleotides matching TRBD2. Germline V gene sequence: CDR1 SGHVS, CDR2 FQNEAQ. The CDR3 spans 15 residues. The V gene end was trimmed by 2 bases and the J gene end by 3 bases; junction bases not matched to a gene: 4. CDR3 sequence: CASSLMLAGKETQYF. CDR3 nucleotides: TGTGCCAGCAGCTTAATGCTAGCGGGAAAAGAGACCCAGTACTTC.

This sequence joins TRBV19 and TRBJ2-6; 7 nucleotides match TRBD2. V lost 7 bases to trimming and J lost 0 bases; unmatched junction nucleotides: 9. The germline V gene encodes CDR1 LNHDA and CDR2 SQIVND (reference sequence). The CDR3 totals 17 residues. The CDR3 loop reads CASTRREGLSGANVLTF. Here the CDR3 DNA reads TGTGCCAGTACTCGGAGGGAGGGACTCTCTGGGGCCAACGTCCTGACTTTC.

The chain employs TRBV4-2 and TRBJ1-1; a possible D gene is TRBD1 (5 bases). CDR3 size: 14 residues. Germline loops: CDR1 LGHNA, CDR2 YNFKEQ. Trimming stripped 1 base from V and 6 bases from J, with 12 bases between. DNA of the CDR3: TGTGCCAGCAGCCAAGTGGCAGGGAAGGCTGAAGCTTTCTTT. This gives the protein CASSQVAGKAEAFF.

V usage is TRBV28 and J usage is TRBJ1-5; 9 bases align to TRBD1. This CDR3 comprises 18 residues. Germline CDR1 reads MDHEN; CDR2 reads SYDVKM. V lost 6 bases and J lost 0; bases outside the gene matches: 12. This chain's CDR3 is CASRPPGQGDNSNQPQHF. CDR3 bases: TGTGCCAGCAGGCCACCGGGACAGGGAGACAATAGCAATCAGCCCCAGCATTTT.

The chain joins TRBV5-1 to TRBJ2-2; a possible D gene is TRBD2 (6 bases). Germline lookup yields CDR1 SGHRS and CDR2 YFSETQ. Trimming removed 1 base from V and 4 bases from J, with 11 bases in between. The CDR3 covers 15 residues. The CDR3 DNA sequence: TGCGCCAGCAGCTTGCTTCCCGGGGGCACCGGGGAGCTGTTTTTT. Translating it yields CASSLLPGGTGELFF.

This clone was picked up a small number of times. The chain uses TRBV7-9 and TRBJ2-3; no clear D gene. V lost 4 bases and J 1 base, leaving 21 bases between the germline ends. This CDR3 is 18 amino acids long. Per the germline V gene, CDR1 is SEHNR and CDR2 is FQNEAQ (reference sequence). The CDR3 coding sequence is TGTGCCAGCAGCTCGTCCGTTCGGAGCTCGTGGGGCACAGATACGCAGTATTTT. As protein: CASSSSVRSSWGTDTQYF.

This chain joins TRBV6-5 and TRBJ1-4; 7 nucleotides align to TRBD1. Per germline, CDR1 MNHEY and CDR2 SVGAGI. Germline trimming cut 8 bases from V and 4 bases from J; bases unmatched to any gene: 1. This CDR3 comprises 12 residues. This CDR3 reads CASRDSNEKLFF. The CDR3 DNA reads as TGTGCCAGCCGGGACAGTAATGAAAAACTGTTTTTT.

This clone was observed a single time. V is TRBV28 and J is TRBJ2-5, with D possibly matching TRBD2 (7 bases). This CDR3 contains 15 residues. V was shortened by 4 bases and J by 2 bases, with 14 bases between the two germline ends. CDR1 and CDR2 from the germline V gene are MDHEN and SYDVKM. CDR3 amino acids: CASSYIGGQQETQYF. The CDR3 nucleotides are TGTGCCAGCAGTTATATCGGGGGGCAGCAAGAGACCCAGTACTTC.

This sequence joins TRBV7-9 and TRBJ1-3; 7 bases agree with TRBD1. Per the germline V gene, CDR1 is SEHNR and CDR2 is FQNEAQ (reference sequence). J lost 4 bases, V lost 2 bases, and 2 bases had no gene match. The CDR3 covers 14 residues. The chain's CDR3 is CASSLTGAGNTIYF. Here the CDR3 DNA reads TGTGCCAGCAGCTTAACAGGGGCCGGAAACACCATATATTTT.

This chain uses TRBV10-3 with TRBJ2-5; 10 nucleotides align to TRBD2. CDR1 is ENHRY, CDR2 SYGVKD, per germline. V gave up 6 bases and J gave up 3 bases; unmatched junction bases: 4. The CDR3 consists of 14 residues. The CDR3 is CAISRTSGKETQYF. CDR3 coding DNA: TGTGCCATCAGCCGGACTAGCGGTAAAGAGACCCAGTACTTC.

Notes on this clone: The identical CDR3 is also encoded by other nucleotide sequences in the sample. V is TRBV20-1 and J is TRBJ2-7, with D hard to call. CDR1 and CDR2 from the germline V gene are DFQATT and SNEGSKA (reference sequence). The CDR3 is 11 residues long. The V gene lost 5 bases and the J gene lost 5 bases, with 10 bases spanning the gap. For the CDR3, the DNA is TGCAGTGCTCGGAGTGGTCACGAGCAGTACTTC. The encoded protein is CSARSGHEQYF.

This clone turned up a few times. The rearrangement joins TRBV11-2 to TRBJ1-4; TRBD1 is a possible D gene (6 bases). V gave up 5 bases and J gave up 6 bases, with 13 bases separating them. The CDR3 runs to 14 residues. Germline CDR1 and CDR2: SGHAT and FQNNGV. CDR3 region: CASSMGQGYEKLFF. The DNA for the CDR3 is TGTGCCAGCAGCATGGGGCAGGGGTATGAAAAACTGTTTTTT.

V usage is TRBV3-1 (or the pseudogene TRBV3-2) and J usage is TRBJ1-1, with D unresolved. Looked up from germline, CDR1 is LGHDT and CDR2 is YNNKEL (reference sequence). V was shortened by 4 bases and J by 4 bases, with 13 bases between the two germline ends. The length of the CDR3 is 14 residues. In nucleotides, the CDR3 is TGTGCCAGCAGCCCCCCTTCGGGGTTCACTGAAGCTTTCTTT. It yields the protein CASSPPSGFTEAFF.

The genes are TRBV28 and TRBJ1-2, with 12 bases lining up with TRBD1. Germline CDR1 is MDHEN and CDR2 is SYDVKM. V trimming: 6 bases; J trimming: 8 bases; junction bases outside the gene matches: 7. The CDR3 covers 14 residues. The CDR3 here is CASRSGTGGEGYTF. CDR3 nucleotide sequence: TGTGCCAGCAGATCCGGGACAGGGGGCGAGGGCTACACCTTC.

The V call is TRBV28, the J call TRBJ1-4, with a tentative D call TRBD1 (6 bases). V was clipped by 2 bases and J by 7 bases, with 14 bases between them. There are 15 residues in the CDR3. The germline gives CDR1 MDHEN, CDR2 SYDVKM. The CDR3 loop is CASSLGGGEGEKLFF. DNA of the CDR3: TGTGCCAGCAGTTTAGGAGGGGGGGAAGGTGAAAAACTGTTTTTT.

The V and J genes are TRBV7-3 and TRBJ1-2; 8 bases line up with TRBD1. There are 16 residues in the CDR3. After removal of 5 bases from V and 7 bases from J, the junction contained 15 bases not matched to a gene. Germline V gene data show CDR1 as SGHTA and CDR2 as FQGTGA. CDR3 sequence: CASSQGGARTGSGYTF. The CDR3 DNA is TGTGCCAGCAGCCAGGGTGGGGCCCGGACAGGGAGTGGCTACACCTTC. Using reference TRBV7-3 and TRBJ1-2 for the parts outside the CDR3, the full variable domain is GAGVSQTPSNKVTEKGKYVELRCDPISGHTALYWYRQSLGQGPEFLIYFQGTGAADDSGLPNDRFFAVRPEGSVSTLKIQRTERGDSAVYLCASSQGGARTGSGYTFGSGTRLTVV.